The T cell receptor (beta chain) described here comes from a study of T cells expressing NK-cell markers. General study findings and limits: Whether expanded NKG2C-expressing T cell clones recognize HCMV is unknown.

TCRdb reprocessed the 5' RACE reads; each CDR3 protein has one entry and no DNA is given. The ten most abundant clones cover 20% of a sample with about 150,000 distinct CDR3 sequences. The CDR3 is 15 amino acids. The germline V gene encodes CDR1 SEHNR and CDR2 FQNEAQ (reference sequence). Details on this clonotype: The antigen is not known.

The chain recombines TRBV7-9 with TRBJ2-7; checking the TCRdb D call of TRBD2 is not possible without DNA. The sequence came from a man aged 18 to 69 in good health. Sequenced sample: blood T cells: a sorted CD56 or NKG2C T cell subset, CD4+ or CD8+ T cells, or bulk PBMC T cells (not recorded which). CDR3 sequence: CASSGGLARTYEQYF.